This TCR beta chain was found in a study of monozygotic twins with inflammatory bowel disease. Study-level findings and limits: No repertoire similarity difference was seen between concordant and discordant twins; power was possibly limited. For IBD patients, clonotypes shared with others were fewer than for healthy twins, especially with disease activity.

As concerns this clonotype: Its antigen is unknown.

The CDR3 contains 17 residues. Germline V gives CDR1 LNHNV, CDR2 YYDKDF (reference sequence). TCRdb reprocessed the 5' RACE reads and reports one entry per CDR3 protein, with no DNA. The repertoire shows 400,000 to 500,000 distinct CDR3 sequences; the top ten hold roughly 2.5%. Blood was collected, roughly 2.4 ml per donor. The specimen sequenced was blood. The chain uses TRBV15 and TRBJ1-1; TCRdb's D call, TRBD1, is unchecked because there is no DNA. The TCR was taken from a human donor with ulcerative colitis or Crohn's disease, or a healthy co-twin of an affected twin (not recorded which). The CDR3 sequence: CATSPRTGGAGNTEAFF.